This TCR beta chain was documented in a study of T cell responses to AZD1222 COVID-19 vaccine. In germline, CDR1 is SGHAT, CDR2 FQNNGV. This CDR3 comprises 15 residues. Between the trimmed V and J ends, which lost 1 base and 9 bases, there was a span of 13 bases. TCRdb's table, derived via immunoSEQ multiplex PCR, lists solely in-frame clones and lacks some. The repertoire consists of 95,000 to 150,000 clones, with 80% to 90% occurring once and the leading ten covering roughly 1.2%. The chain links TRBV11-2 to TRBJ1-6, with D uncertain. The input for sequencing was peripheral blood, taken on day 0 of AZD1222 vaccination. The receptor comes from an adult in good health. In DNA form, the CDR3 reads TGTGCCAGCAGCTTAGCCAGCACCCCGCGTTCACCCCTCCACTTT. It specifies CASSLASTPRSPLHF.